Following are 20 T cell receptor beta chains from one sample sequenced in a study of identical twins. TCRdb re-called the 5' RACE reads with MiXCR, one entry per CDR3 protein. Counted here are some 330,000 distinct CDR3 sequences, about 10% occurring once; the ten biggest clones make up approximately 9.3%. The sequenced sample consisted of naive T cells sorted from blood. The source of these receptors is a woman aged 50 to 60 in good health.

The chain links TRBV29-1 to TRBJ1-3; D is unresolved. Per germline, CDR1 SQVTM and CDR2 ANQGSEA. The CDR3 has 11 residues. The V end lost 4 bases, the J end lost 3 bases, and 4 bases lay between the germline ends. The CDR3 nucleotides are TGCAGCGTTGGAGTTGGAAACACCATATATTTT. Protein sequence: CSVGVGNTIYF.

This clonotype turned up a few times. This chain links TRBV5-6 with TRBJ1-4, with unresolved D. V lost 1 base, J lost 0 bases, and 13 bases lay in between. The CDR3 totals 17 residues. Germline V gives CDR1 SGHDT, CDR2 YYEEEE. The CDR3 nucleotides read TGTGCCAGCAGCTTGCTAGGCGGAGGAACAACTAATGAAAAACTGTTTTTT. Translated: CASSLLGGGTTNEKLFF. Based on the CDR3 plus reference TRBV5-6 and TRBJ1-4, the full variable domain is DAGVTQSPTHLIKTRGQQVTLRCSPKSGHDTVSWYQQALGQGPQFIFQYYEEEERQRGNFPDRFSGHQFPNYSSELNVNALLLGDSALYLCASSLLGGGTTNEKLFFGSGTQLSVL.

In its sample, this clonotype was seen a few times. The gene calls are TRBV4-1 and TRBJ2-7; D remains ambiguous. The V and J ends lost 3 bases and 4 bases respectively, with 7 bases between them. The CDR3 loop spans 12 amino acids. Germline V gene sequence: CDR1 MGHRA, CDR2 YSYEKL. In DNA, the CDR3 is TGCGCCAGCAGCCAGAGCCCGTACGAGCAGTACTTC. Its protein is CASSQSPYEQYF.

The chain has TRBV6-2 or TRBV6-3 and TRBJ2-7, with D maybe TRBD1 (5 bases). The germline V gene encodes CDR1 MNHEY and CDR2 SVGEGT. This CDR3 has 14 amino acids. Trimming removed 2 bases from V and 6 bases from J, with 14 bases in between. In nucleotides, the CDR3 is TGTGCCAGCAGTTACAGGCAGGGATCGATCGAGCAGTACGTC. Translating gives CASSYRQGSIEQYV.

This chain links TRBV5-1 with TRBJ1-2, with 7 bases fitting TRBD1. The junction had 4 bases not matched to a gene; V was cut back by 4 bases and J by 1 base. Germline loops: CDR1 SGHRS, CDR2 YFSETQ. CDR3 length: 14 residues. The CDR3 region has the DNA TGCGCCAGCAGCGTGACAGGGAATAACTATGGCTACACCTTC. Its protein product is CASSVTGNNYGYTF.

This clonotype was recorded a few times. The CDR3 sequence is CASSLEGPGYNEQFF. The CDR3 DNA sequence: TGCGCCAGCAGCTTGGAAGGGCCGGGATACAATGAGCAGTTCTTC. The chain couples TRBV5-1 to TRBJ2-1, with D possibly being TRBD2 (5 bases). The germline V gene has CDR1 SGHRS and CDR2 YFSETQ. This CDR3 is built from 15 residues. The V end lost 0 bases, the J end lost 4 bases, and 11 bases lay between the germline ends.

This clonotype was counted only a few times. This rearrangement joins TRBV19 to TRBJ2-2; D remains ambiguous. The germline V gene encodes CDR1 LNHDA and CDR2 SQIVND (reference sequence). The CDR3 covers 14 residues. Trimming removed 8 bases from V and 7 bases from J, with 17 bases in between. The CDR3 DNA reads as TGTGCCAGTCCCCTGACCACTAAGGGCGGGGAGCTGTTTTTT. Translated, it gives CASPLTTKGGELFF.

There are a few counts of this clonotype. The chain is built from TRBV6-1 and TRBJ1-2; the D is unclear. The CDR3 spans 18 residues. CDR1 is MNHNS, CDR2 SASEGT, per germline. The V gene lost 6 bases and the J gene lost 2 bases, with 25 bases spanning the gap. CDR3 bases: TGTGCCAGCAGCCACACCTCAAGCCACAGCGAGATGAACTATGGCTACACCTTC. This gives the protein CASSHTSSHSEMNYGYTF.

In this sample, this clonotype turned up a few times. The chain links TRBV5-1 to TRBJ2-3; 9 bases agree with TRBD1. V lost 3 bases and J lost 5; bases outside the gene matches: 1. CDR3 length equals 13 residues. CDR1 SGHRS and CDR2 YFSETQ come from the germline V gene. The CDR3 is CASSWDREDTQYF. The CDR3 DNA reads TGCGCCAGCAGCTGGGACAGGGAAGATACGCAGTATTTT.

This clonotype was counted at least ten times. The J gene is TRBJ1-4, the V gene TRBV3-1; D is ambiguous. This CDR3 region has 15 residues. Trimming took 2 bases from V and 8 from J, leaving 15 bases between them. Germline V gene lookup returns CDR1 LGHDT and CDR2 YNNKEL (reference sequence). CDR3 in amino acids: CASSQPGPEGEKLFF. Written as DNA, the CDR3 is TGTGCCAGCAGCCAACCCGGCCCCGAAGGCGAAAAACTGTTTTTT.

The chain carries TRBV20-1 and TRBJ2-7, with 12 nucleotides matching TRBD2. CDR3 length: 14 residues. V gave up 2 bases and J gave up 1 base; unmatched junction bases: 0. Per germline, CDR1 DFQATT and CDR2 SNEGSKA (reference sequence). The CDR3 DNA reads TGCAGTGCTAGAACTAGCGGGAGGTCCTACGAGCAGTACTTC. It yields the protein CSARTSGRSYEQYF.

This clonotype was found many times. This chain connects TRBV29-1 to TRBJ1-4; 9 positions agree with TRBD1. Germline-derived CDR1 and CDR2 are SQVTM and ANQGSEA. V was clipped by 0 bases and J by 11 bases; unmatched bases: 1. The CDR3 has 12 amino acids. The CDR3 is CSVEDGQGKLFF. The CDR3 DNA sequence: TGCAGCGTTGAAGATGGACAGGGGAAACTGTTTTTT.

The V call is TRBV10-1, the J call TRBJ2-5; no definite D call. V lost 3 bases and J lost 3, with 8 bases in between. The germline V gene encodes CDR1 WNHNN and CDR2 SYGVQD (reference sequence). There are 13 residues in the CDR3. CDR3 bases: TGCGCCAGCAGTGATTCGGCAGAAGAGACCCAGTACTTC. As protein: CASSDSAEETQYF.

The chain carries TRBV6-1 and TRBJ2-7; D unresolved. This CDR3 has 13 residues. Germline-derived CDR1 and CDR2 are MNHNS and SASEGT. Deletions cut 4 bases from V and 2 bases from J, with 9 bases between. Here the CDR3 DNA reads TGTGCCAGCAGTGCCACAGCCCCCTACGAGCAGTACGTC. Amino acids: CASSATAPYEQYV.

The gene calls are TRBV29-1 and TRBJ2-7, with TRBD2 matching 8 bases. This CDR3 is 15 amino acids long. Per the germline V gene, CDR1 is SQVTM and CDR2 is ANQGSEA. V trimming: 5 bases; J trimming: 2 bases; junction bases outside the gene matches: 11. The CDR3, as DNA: TGCAGCGTTAGGGGTGGGCCGGGACTAGCCTACGAGCAGTACTTC. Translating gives CSVRGGPGLAYEQYF.

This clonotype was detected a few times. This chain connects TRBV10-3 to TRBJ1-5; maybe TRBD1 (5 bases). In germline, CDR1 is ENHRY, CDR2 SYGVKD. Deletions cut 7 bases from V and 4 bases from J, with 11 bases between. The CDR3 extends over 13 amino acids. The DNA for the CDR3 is TGTGCCATCACGGGCAGGGAAAATCAGCCCCAGCATTTT. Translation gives CAITGRENQPQHF.

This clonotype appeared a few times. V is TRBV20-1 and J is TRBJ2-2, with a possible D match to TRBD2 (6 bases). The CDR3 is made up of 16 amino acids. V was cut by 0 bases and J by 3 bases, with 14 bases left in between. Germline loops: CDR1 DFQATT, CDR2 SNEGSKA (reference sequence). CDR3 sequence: CSARDRQAGYTGELFF. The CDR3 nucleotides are TGCAGTGCTAGAGATCGTCAAGCGGGTTACACCGGGGAGCTGTTTTTT.

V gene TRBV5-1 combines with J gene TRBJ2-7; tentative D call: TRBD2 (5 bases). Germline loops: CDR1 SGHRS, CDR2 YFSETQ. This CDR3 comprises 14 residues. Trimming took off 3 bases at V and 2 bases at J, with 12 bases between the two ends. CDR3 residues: CASSSSLGTYEQYF. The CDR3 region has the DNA TGCGCCAGCAGCTCTAGCCTGGGCACCTACGAGCAGTACTTC. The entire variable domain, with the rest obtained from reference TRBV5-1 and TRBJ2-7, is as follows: KAGVTQTPRYLIKTRGQQVTLSCSPISGHRSVSWYQQTPGQGLQFLFEYFSETQRNKGNFPGRFSGRQFSNSRSEMNVSTLELGDSALYLCASSSSLGTYEQYFGPGTRLTVT.

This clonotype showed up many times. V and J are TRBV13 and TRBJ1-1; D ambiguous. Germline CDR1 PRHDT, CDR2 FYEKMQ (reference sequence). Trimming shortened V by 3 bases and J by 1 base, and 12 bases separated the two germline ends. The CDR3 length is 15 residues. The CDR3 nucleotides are TGTGCCAGCAGCTTCGATAGAGTGGGGAACACTGAAGCTTTCTTT. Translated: CASSFDRVGNTEAFF.

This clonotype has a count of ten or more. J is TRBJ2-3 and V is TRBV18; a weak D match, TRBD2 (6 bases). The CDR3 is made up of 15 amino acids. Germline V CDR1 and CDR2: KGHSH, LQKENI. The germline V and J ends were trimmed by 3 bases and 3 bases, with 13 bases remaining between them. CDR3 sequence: CASSPEGTGTDTQYF. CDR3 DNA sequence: TGTGCCAGCTCACCGGAGGGAACGGGAACAGATACGCAGTATTTT. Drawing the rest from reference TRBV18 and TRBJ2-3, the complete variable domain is NAGVMQNPRHLVRRRGQEARLRCSPMKGHSHVYWYRQLPEEGLKFMVYLQKENIIDESGMPKERFSAEFPKEGPSILRIQQVVRGDSAAYFCASSPEGTGTDTQYFGPGTRLTVL.